This TCR beta chain was retrieved from a study of T-cell reconstitution after alpha-beta-depleted transplantation in children. This clonotype has more than one count but fewer than ten. No antigen is known for it. V lost 2 bases to trimming and J lost 3 bases; unmatched junction nucleotides: 3. This CDR3 has 15 amino acids. Germline V gene data show CDR1 as SQVTM and CDR2 as ANQGSEA. Preparation of the TCRbeta library involved a method that used unique molecular identifiers. TCRdb reprocessed the PCR reads via MiXCR and lists one record per CDR3 protein. The sample contains 900,000 or so distinct CDR3 sequences, roughly 16% of which appear only once. Broader study findings: Certain patients had high TCRbeta diversity at day 60, and it came from recipient T cells and thymic progenitors that survived.

The V gene is TRBV29-1, the J gene TRBJ2-2; 10 nucleotides match TRBD2. This TCR was sampled from a male patient younger than 18 who had a stem cell transplant for acute lymphoblastic leukemia, so the T cells may come from the graft donor. The sequenced sample was PBMCs, mostly from graft donor cells, obtained 360 days after TCRalphabeta/CD19-depleted stem cell transplant. This CDR3 reads CSVESGRADTGELFF. CDR3 bases: TGCAGCGTTGAAAGCGGGAGGGCCGACACCGGGGAGCTGTTTTTT.